These T cell receptor beta chains were read from a single sample in a study of T-cell memory formation after mild COVID-19. A single record per CDR3 protein comes from TCRdb applying MiXCR to the 5' RACE reads. The sample records fewer than 200,000 distinct CDR3 sequences, under 15% being singletons. The sequencing input was PBMCs or a T cell subset sorted from them (not recorded which). Receptors were obtained from a man younger than 35 who had mild COVID-19 (a few samples of this study predate the infection). Cell type and time point are not known. The conserved cysteine and the conserved F or W are not part of the CDR3 here.

V gene,J gene,CDR3 protein
TRBV12-3/TRBV12-4,TRBJ1-1,ASRRGLSTEAF
TRBV3-1,TRBJ1-5,ASSQGNQPQH
TRBV4-2,TRBJ1-4,ASSQGDRGRHEKLF
TRBV11-1,TRBJ2-1,ATATNNEQF
TRBV28,TRBJ1-3,ASSPASVLFSGNTIY
TRBV5-1,TRBJ2-2,ASSLGPAGGPTGELF
TRBV12-3/TRBV12-4,TRBJ1-5,ASSPRRGGFSNQPQH
TRBV4-3,TRBJ2-3,ASSHLAGGSDTQY
TRBV4-1,TRBJ2-3,ASSPGVPGPRAADTQY
TRBV6-1,TRBJ1-5,ASSGGLGQPQH
TRBV12-3/TRBV12-4,TRBJ1-1,ASSLGTGTPNTEAF
TRBV12-3/TRBV12-4,TRBJ2-7,ASSFQGFSYEQY
TRBV7-2,TRBJ2-5,ASSFAGPQETQY
TRBV6-2/TRBV6-3,TRBJ1-5,ASAKGLGNQPQH
TRBV5-5,TRBJ2-3,ASSLEWGADTQY
TRBV6-6,TRBJ1-2,ASTSYPPNYGYT
TRBV21-1,TRBJ2-1,ASSKKRGGYEQF
TRBV12-3/TRBV12-4,TRBJ1-2,ASTRRGPRNYGYT
TRBV6-2/TRBV6-3,TRBJ2-2,ASSYYRNANTGELF
TRBV18,TRBJ2-4,ASSPPGQYRNIQY
TRBV15,TRBJ1-5,ATSRDLPGAASNQPQH
TRBV24-1,TRBJ1-5,ATSDQGRTQH
TRBV7-2,TRBJ1-1,ASSLGQGYTEAF
TRBV20-1,TRBJ1-2,SARVGTGVYGYT
TRBV3-1,TRBJ2-5,ASSQYVETQY
TRBV3-1,TRBJ1-2,ASSPDNNYGYT
TRBV7-3,TRBJ2-3,ASSYQGLAGGTQY
TRBV9,TRBJ2-1,ASSGLLLNEQF
TRBV11-2,TRBJ1-2,ASSFPTRGRGYT